Each of the 8 T cell receptor beta chains below was sequenced from the same sample in a study of T cells expressing NK-cell markers. TCRdb re-called the 5' RACE reads, yielding one record per CDR3 amino acid sequence without DNA. The sample's table shows around 470,000 distinct CDR3 sequences. Input material: blood T cells: a sorted CD56 or NKG2C T cell subset, CD4+ or CD8+ T cells, or bulk PBMC T cells (not recorded which). These receptors all stem from a woman aged 45-65 years in good health.

The chain joins TRBV20-1 to TRBJ2-5; absent DNA, TCRdb's TRBD1 call cannot be checked. The germline gives CDR1 DFQATT, CDR2 SNEGSKA (reference sequence). The CDR3 spans 14 residues. The CDR3 region is CSARGAMNQETQYF.

The CDR3 is CASSRSGTGNEGLFF. V gene TRBV28 combines with J gene TRBJ1-4; TCRdb's D call, TRBD1, is unchecked because there is no DNA. Germline CDR1 reads MDHEN; CDR2 reads SYDVKM. This CDR3 has 15 amino acids.

The chain recombines TRBV12-3 or TRBV12-4 with TRBJ2-1; the TRBD2 assignment by TCRdb is unverifiable without DNA. CDR3 length: 15 amino acids. CDR3 protein: CASTPLSSGSNEQFF.

The J gene is TRBJ2-1, the V gene TRBV12-3 or TRBV12-4; the D call of TRBD2 rests on TCRdb alone, since no DNA is present to check it. This CDR3 is built from 15 residues. The CDR3 protein is CASSLGLAGYYEQFF.

CDR3 amino acids: CASSSFGMTGRGVHF. V gene TRBV27 combines with J gene TRBJ1-6; absent DNA, TCRdb's TRBD1 call cannot be checked. CDR3 length: 15 residues. Germline V gives CDR1 MNHEY, CDR2 SMNVEV (reference sequence).

The rearrangement joins TRBV20-1 to TRBJ2-5; as DNA is missing, the TRBD2 call by TCRdb cannot be tested. The CDR3 loop spans 15 amino acids. CDR1 and CDR2 from the germline V gene are DFQATT and SNEGSKA (reference sequence). Here the CDR3 reads CSAPPPSRAGETQYF.

The chain joins TRBV12-3 or TRBV12-4 to TRBJ1-2; the D call of TRBD1 rests on TCRdb alone, since no DNA is present to check it. The CDR3 is 14 amino acids. CDR3 region: CASSLALEGQGYTF.

The genes are TRBV29-1 and TRBJ1-1; TCRdb outputs TRBD1, but without DNA this stays unchecked. This CDR3 has 14 amino acids. Looked up from germline, CDR1 is SQVTM and CDR2 is ANQGSEA. The CDR3 reads CSALGVGGGTEAFF.